The clone carrying this T cell receptor (beta chain) was found a few times. cDNA was made by 5'RACE with 10-nucleotide random UMIs. Every sequencing run returned over 200 million TCR-beta sequences, which were derived from 15-18 subjects. In TCRdb, the 5' RACE reads were re-called with MiXCR into one record per CDR3 protein. The top ten clones hold 3% to 4.5% of a sample with around 41,000 distinct CDR3 sequences, approximately 14% of them seen once. The data originate from a study of neurological immune-mediated disorders. V was cut by 3 bases and J by 8 bases, with 17 bases left in between. This CDR3 is built from 14 residues. Germline V gene data show CDR1 as DFQATT and CDR2 as SNEGSKA (reference sequence).

Sequenced input: CD4+ T cells from blood. The TCR was taken from a woman aged 55-70 years with HTLV-1-associated myelopathy (HAM/TSP). The chain links TRBV20-1 to TRBJ2-1; D possibly corresponds to TRBD1 (6 bases). DNA for the CDR3: TGCAGTGCTAGGTTTGCAGGGGTTGGAGATGAGCAGTTCTTC. It encodes CSARFAGVGDEQFF.